The 17 T cell receptor beta chains listed next were all sequenced from one sample in a study of vaccination and CD4 T cells after COVID-19. Treatment described: approximately 9-day PBMC culture with coronavirus spike peptide pools or control peptides (ViraFEST assay). Pre-COVID-19 pandemic sampling (2011-2018) yielded the unexposed donor's CD4+ T cells. The Oncomine TCR Beta short-read assay was applied to DNA of cultured CD4+ T cells. MiXCR, run by TCRdb on the PCR reads, gives a single entry per CDR3 protein. Of over 5,500 distinct CDR3 sequences listed, approximately 53% are singletons. These receptors have no known antigen. Sequencing was done on a sample of CD4+ T cells from blood, cultured in vitro. These receptor sequences come from a human donor in good health.

The chain joins TRBV6-2 or TRBV6-3 to TRBJ2-3, with 10 bases identical to TRBD2. CDR1 is MNHEY and CDR2 is SVGEGT in the germline V gene. The CDR3 is 14 residues long. V was clipped by 8 bases and J by 4 bases; unmatched bases: 6. The CDR3 here is CASGTSGGADTQYF. The CDR3 coding sequence is TGTGCCAGCGGAACGAGCGGGGGGGCAGATACGCAGTATTTT.

The chain couples TRBV19 to TRBJ1-2; D is ambiguous. This CDR3 spans 10 amino acids. Germline V gene sequence: CDR1 LNHDA, CDR2 SQIVND (reference sequence). Trimming shortened V by 5 bases and J by 8 bases, and 6 bases separated the two germline ends. The CDR3 sequence is CASSENGYTF. The CDR3 region has the DNA TGTGCCAGTAGTGAGAACGGCTACACCTTC. The variable domain in full, completed from reference TRBV19 and TRBJ1-2, reads DGGITQSPKYLFRKEGQNVTLSCEQNLNHDAMYWYRQDPGQGLRLIYYSQIVNDFQKGDIAEGYSVSREKKESFPLTVTSAQKNPTAFYLCASSENGYTFGSGTRLTVV.

This chain joins TRBV20-1 and TRBJ1-1; D is uncertain. V was trimmed by 0 bases and J by 11 bases, leaving 13 bases between them. This CDR3 has 12 residues. Looked up from germline, CDR1 is DFQATT and CDR2 is SNEGSKA (reference sequence). The CDR3 coding sequence is TGCAGTGCTAGAGAGTCGGAACGAGGTGCTTTCTTT. This gives the protein CSARESERGAFF.

This clonotype was counted a few times. The V and J genes are TRBV7-2 and TRBJ1-1, with 11 bases lining up with TRBD1. Germline CDR1 reads SGHTA; CDR2 reads FQGNSA. The CDR3 covers 16 residues. The trim removed 1 base at V and 7 bases at J, leaving 8 bases unmatched. The CDR3, as DNA: TGTGCCAGCAGCTTAGTAGGACAGGGGGCCCGTGGTGAAGCTTTCTTT. Its protein is CASSLVGQGARGEAFF.

The V and J genes are TRBV7-3 and TRBJ2-7, with no clear D. Trimming cost V 2 bases and J 3 bases, with 5 bases left between them. Germline CDR1 reads SGHTA; CDR2 reads FQGTGA. This CDR3 has 12 residues. CDR3 in amino acids: CASSLGSYEQYF. As DNA, the CDR3 is TGTGCCAGCAGCTTAGGCAGCTACGAGCAGTACTTC.

This clonotype was picked up a small number of times. The genes are TRBV7-2 and TRBJ2-5; a weak D match, TRBD2 (7 bases). In germline, CDR1 is SGHTA, CDR2 FQGNSA. Trimming pared 0 bases from V and 4 bases from J, leaving 9 bases between. The CDR3 contains 14 residues. The CDR3 bases are TGTGCCAGCAGCTTAGCGGGGGGGCTAGAGACCCAGTACTTC. Its protein product is CASSLAGGLETQYF.

This sequence joins TRBV10-2 and TRBJ1-1; TRBD1 matches at 8 bases. The CDR3 has 16 residues. CDR1 WSHSY and CDR2 SAAADI come from the germline V gene. J lost 1 base, V lost 3 bases, and 7 bases had no gene match. The CDR3 is CASSDAGGGRNTEAFF. CDR3 DNA: TGCGCCAGCAGTGATGCAGGGGGCGGGAGGAACACTGAAGCTTTCTTT.

Only a few counts were recorded for this clonotype. This chain connects TRBV6-5 to TRBJ1-5; D uncertain. This CDR3 contains 15 residues. The ends were cut back, 2 bases at V and 0 bases at J, with 8 bases in the middle. Germline V gene lookup returns CDR1 MNHEY and CDR2 SVGAGI. The DNA for the CDR3 is TGTGCCAGCAGTTACGCCCGAGATAGCAATCAGCCCCAGCATTTT. It is translated as CASSYARDSNQPQHF.

This chain links TRBV5-4 with TRBJ2-7, with D possibly being TRBD1 (6 bases). Trimming removed 0 bases from V and 2 bases from J, with 15 bases in between. This CDR3 spans 16 amino acids. CDR1 is SGHNT, CDR2 YYREEE, per germline (reference sequence). The chain's CDR3 is CASSLGGGLTPYEQYF. In DNA, the CDR3 is TGTGCCAGCAGCTTGGGAGGGGGTCTAACACCCTACGAGCAGTACTTC.

This clonotype showed up just a few times. One junction end does not reproduce the germline sequence, and a read error may be involved. This sequence joins TRBV7-9 and TRBJ1-2; 10 bases map to TRBD1. The germline gives CDR1 SEHNR, CDR2 FQNEAQ (reference sequence). CDR3 size: 15 residues. The CDR3 region has the DNA TGTGCCAGTAGCTACTCCGGGACAGGGGTAAATGGCTACACCTTC. This encodes CASSYSGTGVNGYTF.

This clonotype was found a few times. This chain connects TRBV19 to TRBJ1-2; D is possibly TRBD1 (6 bases). The CDR3 extends over 13 amino acids. The ends were cut back, 5 bases at V and 6 bases at J, with 13 bases in the middle. Germline CDR1 LNHDA, CDR2 SQIVND (reference sequence). The CDR3, as DNA: TGTGCCAGTAGTGTAACAGGGCGCGATGGCTACACCTTC. Amino acid sequence: CASSVTGRDGYTF.

The chain links TRBV7-3 to TRBJ2-6; D is ambiguous. CDR1 is SGHTA, CDR2 FQGTGA, per germline. The CDR3 is 14 amino acids. Between the trimmed V and J ends, which lost 6 bases and 2 bases, there was a span of 8 bases. The CDR3 nucleotides are TGTGCCAGCAGATCACTAACTGGGGCCAACGTCCTGACTTTC. It specifies CASRSLTGANVLTF.

In its sample, this clonotype was seen a few times. The chain joins TRBV6-1 to TRBJ1-1, with 9 bases identical to TRBD1. CDR3 length equals 15 residues. Germline V gene data show CDR1 as MNHNS and CDR2 as SASEGT. V lost 2 bases and J lost 5; bases outside the gene matches: 6. CDR3 in DNA: TGTGCCAGCAGTGAACCTGGACAGGGGAGGACTGAAGCTTTCTTT. Its translation: CASSEPGQGRTEAFF.

In this sample, this clonotype turned up a few times. The chain uses TRBV20-1 and TRBJ1-6; 8 bases align to TRBD1. The CDR3 spans 13 residues. Trimming cost V 5 bases and J 9 bases; bases outside gene matches: 6. Germline values: CDR1 DFQATT, CDR2 SNEGSKA (reference sequence). This CDR3 is CSAPGGTGSPLHF. DNA of the CDR3: TGCAGTGCTCCAGGGGGCACAGGTTCACCCCTCCACTTT.

This clonotype is labeled as large. The chain employs TRBV7-2 and TRBJ1-2, with 8 bases identical to TRBD1. V shed 4 bases and J 7 bases; nucleotides not matched to a gene: 11. Germline V lookup: CDR1 SGHTA, CDR2 FQGNSA. The CDR3 is made up of 15 amino acids. The chain's CDR3 is CASSSYQTGVGGYTF. DNA for the CDR3: TGTGCCAGCAGCTCGTACCAGACAGGGGTCGGTGGCTACACCTTC.

The rearrangement uses TRBV6-5 and TRBJ1-6; TRBD1 might be the D (5 bases). This CDR3 is 15 amino acids long. Trimming shortened V by 0 bases and J by 6 bases, and 9 bases separated the two germline ends. In germline, CDR1 is MNHEY, CDR2 SVGAGI. CDR3 in DNA: TGTGCCAGCAGTTACTCCGGGACGGGTAATTCACCCCTCCACTTT. As protein: CASSYSGTGNSPLHF.

This sequence joins TRBV6-5 and TRBJ2-5, with 7 bases identical to TRBD1. V trimming: 0 bases; J trimming: 4 bases; junction bases outside the gene matches: 2. CDR1 MNHEY and CDR2 SVGAGI come from the germline V gene. CDR3 size: 14 residues. CDR3 loop: CASSYSPGGETQYF. DNA for the CDR3: TGTGCCAGCAGTTACTCGCCAGGGGGAGAGACCCAGTACTTC.